The 21 T cell receptor beta chains below all came from one sample that was sequenced in a study of beta chain features in type 1 diabetes. Expressed TCRB transcripts were sequenced, since all the RNA that had been isolated was reverse transcribed. TCRdb keeps only in-frame clones here, not all; method: immunoSEQ multiplex PCR. This table has roughly 240,000 clones, 14% appearing once. Sequenced sample: naive CD4+ T cells from blood. The receptors derive from a woman aged 40 to 55 in good health.

This clone was counted between two and nine times. The genes are TRBV19 and TRBJ1-5, with 7 bases identical to TRBD1. The CDR3 has 15 residues. CDR1 is LNHDA and CDR2 is SQIVND in the germline V gene (reference sequence). The ends lost 2 bases at V and 1 base at J; junction bases unmatched: 2. CDR3: CASSIRQGSNQPQHF. The DNA for the CDR3 is TGTGCCAGTAGTATACGACAGGGAAGCAATCAGCCCCAGCATTTT. Using reference TRBV19 and TRBJ1-5 for the parts outside the CDR3, the full variable domain is DGGITQSPKYLFRKEGQNVTLSCEQNLNHDAMYWYRQDPGQGLRLIYYSQIVNDFQKGDIAEGYSVSREKKESFPLTVTSAQKNPTAFYLCASSIRQGSNQPQHFGDGTRLSIL.

This clone appeared a few times. The V call is TRBV7-2, the J call TRBJ2-1, with D unclear. The length of the CDR3 is 14 residues. V dropped 3 bases and J dropped 14 bases, with 20 bases sitting between them. Germline CDR1 SGHTA, CDR2 FQGNSA. CDR3 DNA sequence: TGTGCCAGCAGCTTCGAACCGACACCGATAGAGAAGTTCTTC. Its protein product is CASSFEPTPIEKFF.

The J gene is TRBJ1-3, the V gene TRBV6-6, with TRBD1 identical over 8 bases. The length of the CDR3 is 15 residues. Germline loops: CDR1 MNHNY, CDR2 SVGAGI (reference sequence). Trimming at V came to 5 bases and at J to 4 bases, leaving 7 bases not matched to a gene. The CDR3 sequence is CASSVGQGTGNTIYF. CDR3 nucleotides: TGTGCCAGCAGTGTCGGACAGGGTACGGGAAACACCATATATTTT.

The V call is TRBV7-2, the J call TRBJ2-5; D call uncertain. V shed 10 bases and J shed 7 bases, with 19 bases lying between them. The germline gives CDR1 SGHTA, CDR2 FQGNSA. CDR3 length equals 13 residues. CDR3 loop: CATDLGSTGTQYF. For the CDR3, the DNA is TGTGCCACCGACCTCGGGTCTACGGGGACCCAGTACTTC.

In its sample, this clone was seen a few times. V is TRBV5-1 and J is TRBJ2-1; the match to TRBD2 covers 12 bases. With 1 base clipped from V and 9 bases from J, the junction kept 17 bases outside the gene matches. This CDR3 comprises 19 residues. Germline assignment: CDR1 SGHRS and CDR2 YFSETQ. CDR3 DNA sequence: TGCGCCAGCAGCTTGCTGCTCCTAGCGGGGGGGCTCGGAGGTGGTGAGCAGTTCTTC. Its translation: CASSLLLLAGGLGGGEQFF.

The gene calls are TRBV2 and TRBJ1-2; 10 bases are a match to TRBD1. V was pared by 5 bases and J by 3 bases, with 3 bases of the junction left unmatched. Germline CDR1 SNHLY, CDR2 FYNNEI. The CDR3 is 14 amino acids. The chain's CDR3 is CASSRQGAYYGYTF. CDR3 coding DNA: TGTGCCAGCAGTCGACAGGGGGCGTACTATGGCTACACCTTC.

This clone occurred a few times. This chain uses TRBV18 with TRBJ1-1; tentative D call: TRBD1 (5 bases). V lost 3 bases and J 0 bases, leaving 11 bases between the germline ends. Germline V CDR1 and CDR2: KGHSH, LQKENI. The CDR3 loop spans 15 amino acids. The CDR3 DNA reads as TGTGCCAGCTCACCTCCAGGGCGCATGAACACTGAAGCTTTCTTT. It yields the protein CASSPPGRMNTEAFF. Based on the CDR3 plus reference TRBV18 and TRBJ1-1, the full variable domain is NAGVMQNPRHLVRRRGQEARLRCSPMKGHSHVYWYRQLPEEGLKFMVYLQKENIIDESGMPKERFSAEFPKEGPSILRIQQVVRGDSAAYFCASSPPGRMNTEAFFGQGTRLTVV.

V and J are TRBV7-9 and TRBJ2-3; D perhaps matches TRBD1 (5 bases). Between the trimmed V and J ends, which lost 0 bases and 2 bases, there was a span of 9 bases. Germline V CDR1 and CDR2: SEHNR, FQNEAQ (reference sequence). This CDR3 is built from 15 residues. The CDR3 nucleotides are TGTGCCAGCAGCTTAGCTCGACAGCCCACAGATACGCAGTATTTT. It yields the protein CASSLARQPTDTQYF.

This clone has only a few counts. CDR3 residues: CASSLAPPGFLSYNEQFF. The CDR3, as DNA: TGCGCCAGCAGCTTGGCCCCCCCCGGGTTCCTCTCCTACAATGAGCAGTTCTTC. V usage is TRBV5-1 and J usage is TRBJ2-1; no clear D gene. The CDR3 extends over 18 amino acids. CDR1 is SGHRS, CDR2 YFSETQ, per germline. Trimming shortened V by 0 bases and J by 0 bases, and 16 bases separated the two germline ends.

The V call is TRBV5-1, the J call TRBJ1-2, with D possibly TRBD1 on 6 matching bases. The CDR3 has 15 residues. CDR1 is SGHRS, CDR2 YFSETQ, per germline. V lost 0 bases to trimming and J lost 3 bases, with 12 bases between them. The CDR3 reads CASSLVGAGDYGYTF. The CDR3 bases are TGCGCCAGCAGCTTGGTCGGCGCAGGGGACTATGGCTACACCTTC.

The sample holds a few counts of this clone. V and J are TRBV18 and TRBJ2-7; D might be TRBD2 (6 bases). V lost 3 bases to trimming and J lost 2 bases, with 14 bases between them. CDR3 length: 15 residues. CDR1 is KGHSH and CDR2 is LQKENI in the germline V gene. The CDR3 protein is CASSPGTGTAYEQYF. CDR3 DNA: TGTGCCAGCTCACCGGGAACCGGGACTGCCTACGAGCAGTACTTC.

This chain connects TRBV2 to TRBJ1-3; TRBD1 is a possible D gene (6 bases). V lost 6 bases and J 2 bases, leaving 14 bases between the germline ends. The germline gives CDR1 SNHLY, CDR2 FYNNEI. There are 15 residues in the CDR3. The CDR3 nucleotides are TGTGCCAGCAGCGAGACAGGAGTTACTGGAAACACCATATATTTT. Translated, it gives CASSETGVTGNTIYF.

This clone was found many times. The chain recombines TRBV11-2 with TRBJ2-5, with D unresolved. CDR3 length: 11 amino acids. V was cut by 3 bases and J by 7 bases, with 6 bases left in between. Germline CDR1 SGHAT, CDR2 FQNNGV. In nucleotides, the CDR3 is TGTGCCAGCAGCTTCGGTGGGACCCAGTACTTC. It is translated as CASSFGGTQYF.

The rearrangement joins TRBV9 to TRBJ1-4, with no clear D. The CDR3 sequence is 15 residues long. Germline V CDR1 and CDR2: SGDLS, YYNGEE. With 4 bases removed from V and 4 bases from J, the gap between germline ends came to 14 bases. CDR3 sequence reads: CASSPRGQFNEKLFF. DNA for the CDR3: TGTGCCAGCAGCCCCCGCGGCCAATTTAATGAAAAACTGTTTTTT.

The chain links TRBV6-7 to TRBJ1-5; weak D call: TRBD1 (6 bases). TRBV6-7 is an ORF, with its function uncertain. This CDR3 has 14 amino acids. V lost 5 bases and J 1 base, leaving 9 bases between the germline ends. The CDR3, as DNA: TGTGCCAGCAGTCGTGACAGGAGCAATCAGCCCCAGCATTTT. This codes for CASSRDRSNQPQHF.

This clone showed up just a few times. The rearrangement uses TRBV7-8 and TRBJ1-4; 8 nucleotides agree with TRBD1. Germline V CDR1 and CDR2: SGHVS, FQNEAQ. The V and J ends lost 1 base and 1 base, in that order; junction bases with no gene match: 2. The CDR3 is 16 amino acids. CDR3 loop: CASSLGGQGTNEKLFF. The DNA of the CDR3 is TGTGCCAGCAGCTTAGGAGGACAGGGAACTAATGAAAAACTGTTTTTT.

This clone has only a few counts. The gene calls are TRBV9 and TRBJ2-1, with 10 bases aligning to TRBD2. CDR3 length: 18 residues. Germline loops: CDR1 SGDLS, CDR2 YYNGEE. Trimming removed 0 bases from V and 4 bases from J; junction bases left unmatched: 10. CDR3 in DNA: TGTGCCAGCAGCGTAGGACTAGCGGGCTTGGCGGGGTACAATGAGCAGTTCTTC. It specifies CASSVGLAGLAGYNEQFF. The whole variable domain, remainder taken from reference TRBV9 and TRBJ2-1, is DSGVTQTPKHLITATGQRVTLRCSPRSGDLSVYWYQQSLDQGLQFLIQYYNGEERAKGNILERFSAQQFPDLHSELNLSSLELGDSALYFCASSVGLAGLAGYNEQFFGPGTRLTVL.

The genes are TRBV19 and TRBJ1-5; D gene uncertain. V dropped 11 bases and J dropped 0 bases, with 14 bases sitting between them. The CDR3 totals 14 residues. The germline V gene has CDR1 LNHDA and CDR2 SQIVND (reference sequence). The CDR3 DNA reads as TGTGCCTCGAGTGCCCAATCTAGCAATCAGCCCCAGCATTTT. This translates into CASSAQSSNQPQHF. The full variable domain, its missing parts supplied by reference TRBV19 and TRBJ1-5, is DGGITQSPKYLFRKEGQNVTLSCEQNLNHDAMYWYRQDPGQGLRLIYYSQIVNDFQKGDIAEGYSVSREKKESFPLTVTSAQKNPTAFYLCASSAQSSNQPQHFGDGTRLSIL.

This clone occurred a few times. This sequence joins TRBV9 and TRBJ1-2; D may be TRBD1 (5 bases). The V and J ends lost 3 bases and 4 bases respectively, with 10 bases between them. CDR1 SGDLS and CDR2 YYNGEE come from the germline V gene. The CDR3 totals 13 residues. The CDR3 reads CASSEEGLYGYTF. CDR3 DNA sequence: TGTGCCAGCAGCGAGGAGGGGCTCTATGGCTACACCTTC.

This chain connects TRBV29-1 to TRBJ2-7; 12 bases fit TRBD1. CDR3 size: 14 residues. J lost 7 bases, V lost 6 bases, and 10 bases had no gene match. Germline CDR1 is SQVTM and CDR2 is ANQGSEA. CDR3 residues: CSVRDRGPSREQYF. Here the CDR3 DNA reads TGCAGCGTGAGGGACAGGGGGCCCTCGAGAGAGCAGTACTTC.

The chain couples TRBV5-1 to TRBJ1-6; maybe TRBD1 (5 bases). The germline V and J ends were trimmed by 6 bases and 5 bases, with 12 bases remaining between them. This CDR3 is 14 amino acids long. The germline V gene has CDR1 SGHRS and CDR2 YFSETQ. CDR3 nucleotide sequence: TGCGCCAGCACAAACCAGGGTAATAATTCACCCCTCCACTTT. Translating it yields CASTNQGNNSPLHF.